The 17 T cell receptor beta chains given below trace back to one sample, sequenced in a study of response to subunit inactivated influenza vaccine. TCRdb re-analysed the RT-PCR reads in MiXCR, keeping a single row per CDR3 protein. In the table there are about 650,000 distinct CDR3 sequences, around 13% of which are singletons. Sequencing used PBMCs from blood, obtained roughly 15 days before vaccination. These receptors were collected from a man aged 50 to 59 who received an inactivated influenza vaccine.

The chain links TRBV7-2 to TRBJ2-7; D gene unclear. The CDR3 loop spans 14 amino acids. Germline V gene data show CDR1 as SGHTA and CDR2 as FQGNSA. V lost 0 bases and J lost 0, with 6 bases in between. This chain's CDR3 is CASSLASTSYEQYF. The CDR3 region has the DNA TGTGCCAGCAGCTTAGCTTCCACCTCCTACGAGCAGTACTTC.

This clonotype was seen only a few times. The V and J genes are TRBV29-1 and TRBJ1-2; 9 bases map to TRBD1. Germline CDR1 and CDR2: SQVTM and ANQGSEA. Unmatched junction bases numbered 10, after V lost 6 bases and J lost 8 bases. The CDR3 totals 13 residues. Written as DNA, the CDR3 is TGCAGCGTGTCCGGACAGGGGTTCTACGGCTACACCTTC. Translation: CSVSGQGFYGYTF.

The chain combines TRBV20-1 with TRBJ2-3; D not resolved. CDR3 length: 15 residues. CDR1 and CDR2 from the germline V gene are DFQATT and SNEGSKA (reference sequence). Trimming cost V 0 bases and J 0 bases, with 10 bases left between them. The CDR3 spells CSARDLQKSTDTQYF. CDR3 DNA: TGCAGTGCTAGAGATTTACAGAAGAGCACAGATACGCAGTATTTT.

This clonotype occurred many times. This chain uses TRBV5-1 with TRBJ2-7, with D possibly matching TRBD2 (5 bases). Germline-derived CDR1 and CDR2 are SGHRS and YFSETQ. The CDR3 is 14 amino acids. The V end lost 4 bases, the J end lost 0 bases, and 11 bases lay between the germline ends. The CDR3 region is CASSHSGSSYEQYF. The CDR3 coding sequence is TGCGCCAGCAGCCACAGCGGTAGCTCCTACGAGCAGTACTTC.

The chain couples TRBV6-5 to TRBJ1-5; unclear D gene. The CDR3 contains 16 residues. V lost 0 bases to trimming and J lost 0 bases, with 9 bases between them. CDR1 and CDR2 from the germline V gene are MNHEY and SVGAGI. CDR3 sequence (DNA): TGTGCCAGCAGTTACTCAGGGAGGAGTAGCAATCAGCCCCAGCATTTT. Encoded protein: CASSYSGRSSNQPQHF.

This clonotype was counted a few times. CDR3 sequence reads: CASSFYSGPSYEQYF. The DNA of the CDR3 is TGTGCCAGCAGTTTCTATTCCGGGCCCTCCTACGAGCAGTACTTC. V is TRBV28 and J is TRBJ2-7; D gene unclear. V shed 3 bases and J shed 0 bases, with 12 bases lying between them. The germline V gene has CDR1 MDHEN and CDR2 SYDVKM. There are 15 residues in the CDR3.

The chain uses TRBV30 and TRBJ2-7, with D unresolved. The CDR3 contains 13 residues. V dropped 1 base and J dropped 6 bases, with 13 bases sitting between them. CDR1 is GTSNPN, CDR2 SVGIG, per germline (reference sequence). The CDR3 DNA reads TGTGCCTGGAGTGAAGACCTAGGATTCGAGCAGTACTTC. It is translated as CAWSEDLGFEQYF.

This clonotype has at least ten counts. The rearrangement links TRBV7-9 to TRBJ2-1, with D tentatively TRBD2 (5 bases). Trimming stripped 4 bases from V and 0 bases from J, with 25 bases between. The CDR3 totals 20 residues. Germline-derived CDR1 and CDR2 are SEHNR and FQNEAQ (reference sequence). In DNA, the CDR3 is TGTGCCAGCAGCTCCTCCATCCCCGGGCTTAGCGCTAGCTCCTACAATGAGCAGTTCTTC. Its translation is CASSSSIPGLSASSYNEQFF. Supplemented by reference TRBV7-9 and TRBJ2-1, the full variable domain reads DTGVSQNPRHKITKRGQNVTFRCDPISEHNRLYWYRQTLGQGPEFLTYFQNEAQLEKSRLLSDRFSAERPKGSFSTLEIQRTEQGDSAMYLCASSSSIPGLSASSYNEQFFGPGTRLTVL.

This clonotype has a count of ten or more. The V and J genes are TRBV7-9 and TRBJ1-1, with D perhaps TRBD1 (5 bases). This CDR3 has 16 residues. Germline CDR1 is SEHNR and CDR2 is FQNEAQ (reference sequence). The V end was cut by 5 bases, the J end by 3 bases, with 19 bases between. CDR3 DNA: TGTGCCAGCAGCATTAGACGGTGGGGGGAGGACACTGAAGCTTTCTTT. Amino acid sequence: CASSIRRWGEDTEAFF.

This clonotype showed up just a few times. The rearrangement uses TRBV6-2 or TRBV6-3 and TRBJ1-4, with no clear D. V gave up 2 bases and J gave up 14 bases, with 9 bases separating them. Germline V gives CDR1 MNHEY, CDR2 SVGEGT. This CDR3 has 11 residues. The DNA of the CDR3 is TGTGCCAGCAGTTACATGGGAAAGCTGTTTTTT. Amino acids: CASSYMGKLFF.

The chain combines TRBV4-1 with TRBJ2-2; tentative D call: TRBD2 (6 bases). Trimming pared 4 bases from V and 6 bases from J, leaving 18 bases between. Germline lookup yields CDR1 MGHRA and CDR2 YSYEKL. The CDR3 is 16 residues long. The CDR3 protein is CASSLQAGTSSGELFF. CDR3 DNA sequence: TGCGCCAGCAGCCTGCAAGCCGGGACTTCCTCCGGGGAGCTGTTTTTT.

This clonotype was counted between two and nine times. The chain combines TRBV29-1 with TRBJ2-1, with 10 bases matching TRBD2. The trim removed 5 bases at V and 7 bases at J, leaving 14 bases unmatched. The CDR3 has 16 amino acids. Germline CDR1 SQVTM, CDR2 ANQGSEA. For the CDR3, the DNA is TGCAGCGTTCTACTCCTTAGCGGGAGGTGGGGTAATGAGCAGTTCTTC. The encoded protein is CSVLLLSGRWGNEQFF.

This clonotype turned up a few times. V usage is TRBV20-1 and J usage is TRBJ2-7, with 13 positions matching TRBD2. Trimming removed 5 bases from V and 2 bases from J; junction bases left unmatched: 6. From germline, CDR1 is DFQATT and CDR2 SNEGSKA (reference sequence). The CDR3 spans 15 residues. The CDR3 loop is CSASGLAGLAYEQYF. The CDR3 DNA reads TGCAGTGCTTCGGGACTAGCGGGATTAGCCTACGAGCAGTACTTC.

CDR3 nucleotides: TGTGCCAGTAGTATTCGGACAGTCACAGATACGCAGTATTTT. It specifies CASSIRTVTDTQYF. The chain uses TRBV19 and TRBJ2-3; the D gene is possibly TRBD1 (6 bases). The V end was cut by 3 bases, the J end by 2 bases, with 9 bases between. CDR3 length: 14 amino acids. The germline CDR1 and CDR2 sequences are LNHDA and SQIVND (reference sequence).

The chain has TRBV20-1 and TRBJ2-2; 7 bases line up with TRBD1. CDR1 is DFQATT and CDR2 is SNEGSKA in the germline V gene (reference sequence). Trimming at V came to 6 bases and at J to 2 bases, leaving 6 bases not matched to a gene. The length of the CDR3 is 14 residues. CDR3 DNA sequence: TGCAGTGCCCAGGGACAGCTTAACACCGGGGAGCTGTTTTTT. It is translated as CSAQGQLNTGELFF.

This chain joins TRBV6-5 and TRBJ2-3; D is undetermined. Per germline, CDR1 MNHEY and CDR2 SVGAGI. Trimming cost V 4 bases and J 0 bases, with 14 bases left between them. The CDR3 loop spans 16 amino acids. The CDR3 reads CASSSSVPFSTDTQYF. As DNA, the CDR3 is TGTGCCAGCAGTTCTTCAGTCCCATTTAGCACAGATACGCAGTATTTT.

Only a few counts were recorded for this clonotype. The J gene is TRBJ2-2, the V gene TRBV12-3 or TRBV12-4; no definite D call. V was trimmed by 6 bases and J by 4 bases, leaving 18 bases between them. The CDR3 loop spans 16 amino acids. The CDR3 DNA follows: TGTGCCAGCAGCCGACTTAAAGACTCGCCCACCGGGGAGCTGTTTTTT. Protein: CASSRLKDSPTGELFF.